This T cell receptor (beta chain) was retrieved from a study of blood T cell repertoires in COVID-19. Study information: T cells, B-cell-depleted T cells, or PBMCs supplied cDNA or gDNA.

The CDR3 spans 14 residues. Trimming removed 6 bases from V and 2 bases from J, with 14 bases in between. Germline V gene sequence: CDR1 LNHDA, CDR2 SQIVND (reference sequence). Authors' methods: Reference gene primer amplification gave nucleated cell count estimates. The repertoire was sequenced with immunoSEQ multiplex PCR; TCRdb's copy has only in-frame clones and lacks some. From that table come the V and J calls and clone size; the DNA was used to work out D and trimming. The data contain tens of thousands of clones, around 85% of them singletons. This chain uses TRBV19 with TRBJ2-7; D call uncertain. Sequencing input: peripheral blood. The origin of this receptor is a woman of 80 years or more with COVID-19, enrolled during active disease. CDR3 sequence: CASRSPESTYEQYF. In nucleotides, the CDR3 is TGTGCCAGTAGGAGCCCTGAGAGTACCTACGAGCAGTACTTC.